This TCR beta chain was observed in a study of beta chain features in type 1 diabetes. Trimming took 4 bases from V and 9 from J, leaving 19 bases between them. CDR1 and CDR2 from the germline V gene are GTSNPN and SVGIG (reference sequence). This CDR3 contains 15 residues. Of the isolated RNA, all was reverse transcribed, and so the sequenced material was expressed TCRB transcripts. Some clones are missing from TCRdb's copy, which holds only in-frame ones; the method was immunoSEQ multiplex PCR. The table has 310,000 or so clones, approximately 10% seen once; the top ten hold about 0.015%. Study-level results: For patients, the naive, central memory and Treg TCRB repertoires appeared more alike than for healthy donors. Whatever favoring of shorter templates PCR might show would apply equally to patients and controls.

The sample holds a few counts of this clone. What it binds is unknown. The sequence was obtained from a woman in her thirties in good health. The sequencing sample was made of naive CD4+ T cells from blood. The V gene is TRBV30, the J gene TRBJ1-6; D is ambiguous. The CDR3: CAWTKVEGSGSPLHF. The CDR3 DNA sequence: TGTGCCTGGACCAAAGTGGAGGGATCCGGTTCACCCCTCCACTTT.